This TCR beta chain was recovered during a study of blood T cell repertoires in COVID-19. Overall study: Spain, Italy and the United States supplied samples that represented acute and convalescent COVID-19. T cells, B-cell-depleted T cells, or PBMCs provided the cDNA or gDNA that served as material.

Germline CDR1 is MGHRA and CDR2 is YSYEKL. This CDR3 contains 15 residues. V was trimmed by 1 base and J by 4 bases, leaving 13 bases between them. In the original processing: Nucleated cell number was recorded as an estimate derived from reference gene primer amplification. Sequencing used immunoSEQ multiplex PCR; TCRdb keeps in-frame clones, though not all of them. That table is the source of V, J and clone size, and D and trimming were worked out from the DNA. The data hold 100,000 to 150,000 clones, with approximately 83% observed a single time. Sequenced material: peripheral blood. This chain links TRBV4-1 with TRBJ1-2; possibly TRBD1 for D (5 bases). This sequence originates from a man at least 80 years old with active or convalescent COVID-19. DNA of the CDR3: TGCGCCAGCAGCCAAGTTACCGGACAAGGCTATGGCTACACCTTC. This sequence encodes CASSQVTGQGYGYTF.